A single T cell receptor beta chain is shown here with its context. This sample stems from a study of blood T cell repertoires in COVID-19. Sequencing was performed with immunoSEQ multiplex PCR; in TCRdb, only in-frame clones are kept and a portion is missing. The profile covers approximately 200,000 clones, with roughly 81% appearing a single time and 2.5% to 3.5% taken by the ten largest. The sequencing input was peripheral blood. This receptor was taken from a man over 45 who had recovered from COVID-19.

For the CDR3, the DNA is TGCGCCAGCAGCTTGGTGATTGCAGACTCTGGGGCCAACGTCCTGACTTTC. Protein sequence: CASSLVIADSGANVLTF. The V and J genes are TRBV5-1 and TRBJ2-6; D is uncertain. V shed 0 bases and J shed 0 bases, with 10 bases lying between them. This CDR3 has 17 amino acids. Germline CDR1 and CDR2: SGHRS and YFSETQ.